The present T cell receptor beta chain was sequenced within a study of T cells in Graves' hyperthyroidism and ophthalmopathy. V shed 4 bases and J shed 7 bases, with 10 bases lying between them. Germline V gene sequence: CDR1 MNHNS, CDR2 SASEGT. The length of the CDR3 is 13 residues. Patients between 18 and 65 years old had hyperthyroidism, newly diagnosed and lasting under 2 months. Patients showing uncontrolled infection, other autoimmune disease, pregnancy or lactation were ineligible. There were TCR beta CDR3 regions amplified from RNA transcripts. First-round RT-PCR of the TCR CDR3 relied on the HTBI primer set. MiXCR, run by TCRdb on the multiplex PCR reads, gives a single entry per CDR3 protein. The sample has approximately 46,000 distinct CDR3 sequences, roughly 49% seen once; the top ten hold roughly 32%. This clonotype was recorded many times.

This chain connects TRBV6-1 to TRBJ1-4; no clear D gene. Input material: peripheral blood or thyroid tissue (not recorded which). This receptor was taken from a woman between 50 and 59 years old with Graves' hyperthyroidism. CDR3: CASSGEYFEKLFF. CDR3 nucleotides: TGTGCCAGCAGTGGCGAGTATTTTGAAAAACTGTTTTTT.